This T cell receptor (delta chain) was sequenced for a study of gamma-delta T cells after stem cell transplantation. As regards this clone: This DNA translates differently at residue 10 from the TCRdb protein, which is that of a much larger clone; a read error is likely, and the protein shown is the DNA's own translation.

TCRdb reanalysed the RT-PCR reads via CATT. The sample gives 9,000 to 13,000 delta-chain clones, about 1.2% of which show up once; 10% to 13% is in the top ten. This sequence was found in a human donor. It is not recorded whose cells these are; they may come from a transplant donor. Sequenced: gamma-delta T cells.

The DNA for the CDR3 is TGTGCCTGTGACACTCTACTGGGGGATGCGCCCTTGAACACCGATAAACTCATCTTT. It codes for CACDTLLGDAPLNTDKLIF. The chain has TRDV2 and TRDJ1; TRDD3 matches 10 bases. CDR1 and CDR2 from the germline V gene are GEAIGNYY and EKD. CDR3 length: 19 amino acids. Germline trimming cut 1 base from V and 0 bases from J; bases unmatched to any gene: 13.